This is a list of T cell receptor beta chains from one sample in a study of monozygotic twins with inflammatory bowel disease. Following a re-call of the 5' RACE reads, TCRdb has one entry per CDR3 protein and lacks DNA. This sample lists some 450,000 distinct CDR3 sequences; its ten largest clones have about 2.2%. The source material was blood. These receptors were taken from a human donor with ulcerative colitis or Crohn's disease, or a healthy co-twin of an affected twin (not recorded which). The CDR3 runs from the conserved cysteine through the conserved F or W.

>TRBV11-2|TRBJ2-7
CASLSRGQLREQYF
>TRBV7-2|TRBJ1-6
CASSLLGVRNSPLHF
>TRBV7-6|TRBJ1-1
CASSSQKGAGNTEAFF
>TRBV15|TRBJ2-5
CATSTAKLIGETQYF
>TRBV20-1|TRBJ1-5
CSASRAGSNQPQHF
>TRBV7-9|TRBJ2-1
CASSFKPGGSYNEQFF
>TRBV2|TRBJ2-7
CASSGGTPLEQYF
>TRBV6-5|TRBJ1-2
CASSYSTGTANYGYTF
>TRBV20-1|TRBJ2-7
CSAADPYEQYF
>TRBV7-2|TRBJ1-4
CASSTRQGDEKLFF
>TRBV30|TRBJ2-1
CAWTRDIGEQFF
>TRBV29-1|TRBJ2-7
CSVEGWGQSSYEQYF
>TRBV7-2|TRBJ2-1
CASSPGVWEQFF
>TRBV6-2/TRBV6-3|TRBJ1-1
CASSYILKNTEAFF
>TRBV16|TRBJ1-2
CASSQSSALQLSYTF
>TRBV5-1|TRBJ1-2
CASSLTATAVNYGYTF
>TRBV27|TRBJ2-7
CASSTLDYLYEQYF
>TRBV6-5|TRBJ2-3
CASSYSGRLTDTQYF
>TRBV5-4|TRBJ2-3
CASSLPGLAGASTDTQYF
>TRBV7-2|TRBJ1-1
CASSLRWAQTEAFF
>TRBV15|TRBJ1-2
CATSRDRGGYGYTF
>TRBV6-4|TRBJ2-2
CATRLPNTGELFF
>TRBV18|TRBJ1-1
CASSRSRDRDTEAFF
>TRBV7-2|TRBJ2-7
CASSPGGFDPYEQYF
>TRBV20-1|TRBJ2-4
CSALSGGQLGAKNIQYF
>TRBV20-1|TRBJ1-3
CSALASGNTIYF
>TRBV7-2|TRBJ2-4
CASSPGTSGRARNIQYF
>TRBV28|TRBJ1-1
CASLPGTVNTEAFF
>TRBV2|TRBJ1-5
CASRALSNQPQHF
>TRBV7-9|TRBJ1-6
CASSGATGNSPLHF
>TRBV9|TRBJ2-3
CASSVNGQMSTDTQYF